Below are 6 T cell receptor beta chains sequenced from a single sample in a study of cytomegalovirus exposure and HLA in healthy donors. The primer mix had 60 Vbeta and 13 Jbeta primers. Profiled with immunoSEQ multiplex PCR; TCRdb holds only in-frame clones, not every one. This sample yields some 150,000 clones, of which 87% are seen a single time; 0.8% to 1% belongs to the top ten. The sample was PBMCs. The source of these receptors is a woman aged 25-40 years in good health and CMV-seronegative.

The chain carries TRBV9 and TRBJ2-3; 8 positions match TRBD2. Germline V lookup: CDR1 SGDLS, CDR2 YYNGEE. The CDR3 contains 19 residues. The J segment lost 4 bases and the V segment lost 3 bases, leaving 19 bases of the junction unmatched. CDR3 bases: TGTGCCAGCAGCGGGGGAGGGACTAGAGGCCCTGAAGGTGCAGATACGCAGTATTTT. Its translation: CASSGGGTRGPEGADTQYF.

The genes are TRBV7-2 and TRBJ1-2; D uncertain. V was pared by 0 bases and J by 5 bases, with 13 bases between. The CDR3 has 15 amino acids. Germline values: CDR1 SGHTA, CDR2 FQGNSA. CDR3 coding DNA: TGTGCCAGCAGCTTAGCGCTTCGGGGAGGGTATGGCTACACCTTC. Translated: CASSLALRGGYGYTF. Full variable domain (remainder filled in from reference TRBV7-2 and TRBJ1-2): GAGVSQSPSNKVTEKGKDVELRCDPISGHTALYWYRQSLGQGLEFLIYFQGNSAPDKSGLPSDRFSAERTGGSVSTLTIQRTQQEDSAVYLCASSLALRGGYGYTFGSGTRLTVV.

The CDR3 DNA reads as TGTGCCAGCAGCCCGATGGGAGGGGGAGTGAACACCGGGGAGCTGTTTTTT. Amino acid sequence: CASSPMGGGVNTGELFF. The chain links TRBV11-3 to TRBJ2-2, with D maybe TRBD2 (7 bases). V lost 5 bases, J lost 1 base, and 17 bases lay in between. Germline CDR1 reads SGHNT; CDR2 reads YENEEA. CDR3 length equals 17 residues.

On this clone itself: Other DNA sequences in this specimen translate into the identical CDR3. J is TRBJ1-2 and V is TRBV5-1, with D maybe TRBD1 (6 bases). The CDR3 loop spans 14 amino acids. The V gene lost 0 bases and the J gene lost 8 bases, with 14 bases spanning the gap. Germline CDR1 is SGHRS and CDR2 is YFSETQ. CDR3 region: CASSLVSRGGGYTF. CDR3 sequence (DNA): TGCGCCAGCAGCTTGGTTTCCAGGGGCGGAGGCTACACCTTC.

CDR3 in DNA: TGTGCCAGCAGCTTGGCGTTGGGACATGGGTACGAGCAGTACTTC. This gives the protein CASSLALGHGYEQYF. V and J are TRBV5-4 and TRBJ2-7, with a possible D match to TRBD1 (6 bases). The ends were cut back, 0 bases at V and 4 bases at J, with 14 bases in the middle. The length of the CDR3 is 15 residues. Germline V CDR1 and CDR2: SGHNT, YYREEE (reference sequence).

The rearrangement uses TRBV15 and TRBJ1-5; 11 bases are shared with TRBD1. Trimming at V came to 0 bases and at J to 0 bases, leaving 10 bases not matched to a gene. Germline values: CDR1 LNHNV, CDR2 YYDKDF (reference sequence). The CDR3 is 20 amino acids. The CDR3 DNA reads as TGTGCCACCAGCAGAGATTCCTCAATGGGGACAGGGGGTAGCAATCAGCCCCAGCATTTT. Translation gives CATSRDSSMGTGGSNQPQHF.